The 26 T cell receptor beta chains below were found in one sample sequenced in a study of siplizumab effects on memory and regulatory T cells (dated by TCRdb to about 2019). The protocol used for the library was the immunoSEQ multiplex PCR assay. TCRdb provides this immuneACCESS table in a form limited to in-frame rearrangements. Some clones are lacking; in checked studies, under half of them reflect an unresolved V gene, and why the rest are absent is not known. Present in this sample are some 100,000 clones, approximately 90% of which were seen just once. The ten largest clonotypes hold 0.75% of the sample. Sequenced sample: Tregs sorted from blood. The receptor source for this set is a human donor in good health.

The rearrangement uses TRBV6-1 and TRBJ2-5; 11 bases fit TRBD2. The J call is uncertain, as TRBJ2-7 better fits the DNA end. The CDR3 covers 16 residues. Germline V gene sequence: CDR1 MNHNS, CDR2 SASEGT. CDR3 sequence reads: CASSGGSGGARNEQYF. The CDR3 DNA reads as TGTGCCAGCAGTGGAGGTAGCGGGGGGGCCCGGAACGAGCAGTACTTC.

The chain links TRBV5-1 to TRBJ2-5; weak D call: TRBD2 (6 bases). The CDR3 is 14 residues long. Germline-derived CDR1 and CDR2 are SGHRS and YFSETQ. Between the trimmed V and J ends, which lost 3 bases and 5 bases, there was a span of 14 bases. For the CDR3, the DNA is TGCGCCAGCAGCTCAAGACTAGGAGGGGAGACCCAGTACTTC. Amino acids: CASSSRLGGETQYF. The full variable domain, its missing parts supplied by reference TRBV5-1 and TRBJ2-5, is KAGVTQTPRYLIKTRGQQVTLSCSPISGHRSVSWYQQTPGQGLQFLFEYFSETQRNKGNFPGRFSGRQFSNSRSEMNVSTLELGDSALYLCASSSRLGGETQYFGPGTRLLVL.

V and J are TRBV7-9 and TRBJ2-2; D is uncertain. The V gene lost 1 base and the J gene lost 1 base, with 4 bases spanning the gap. Germline V CDR1 and CDR2: SEHNR, FQNEAQ (reference sequence). The CDR3 runs to 14 residues. CDR3: CASSLDWNTGELFF. The CDR3 DNA is TGTGCCAGCAGCTTAGACTGGAACACCGGGGAGCTGTTTTTT.

The genes are TRBV4-1 and TRBJ2-4; D might be TRBD2 (6 bases). CDR1 is MGHRA and CDR2 is YSYEKL in the germline V gene. V lost 0 bases and J 6 bases, leaving 12 bases between the germline ends. CDR3 length: 15 amino acids. The CDR3 spells CASSQEAGRLNIQYF. The DNA for the CDR3 is TGCGCCAGCAGCCAAGAGGCAGGGAGGTTAAACATTCAGTACTTC.

The rearrangement links TRBV27 to TRBJ1-6; unclear D gene. The germline gives CDR1 MNHEY, CDR2 SMNVEV (reference sequence). This CDR3 is 16 amino acids long. V shed 5 bases and J shed 0 bases, with 11 bases lying between them. The DNA of the CDR3 is TGTGCCAGCAGTCCACGCGGAGCCTCCTATAATTCACCCCTCCACTTT. Amino acid sequence: CASSPRGASYNSPLHF.

The chain has TRBV7-9 and TRBJ2-5; tentative D call: TRBD2 (6 bases). Germline loops: CDR1 SEHNR, CDR2 FQNEAQ (reference sequence). The CDR3 is 13 amino acids. V was clipped by 3 bases and J by 7 bases, with 12 bases between them. The CDR3 coding sequence is TGTGCCAGCAGCTTTAGCGGTCCGGGGACCCAGTACTTC. Residues: CASSFSGPGTQYF.

V and J are TRBV7-3 and TRBJ1-2; D might be TRBD1 (5 bases). The CDR3 is 16 residues long. Deletions cut 2 bases from V and 6 bases from J, with 19 bases between. Germline CDR1 reads SGHTA; CDR2 reads FQGTGA. The DNA for the CDR3 is TGTGCCAGCAGCTTAGATCCCGCAGGGCGATCGGATGGCTACACCTTC. Translated, it gives CASSLDPAGRSDGYTF.

V and J are TRBV2 and TRBJ2-7; D is unclear. Trimming took 3 bases from V and 12 from J, leaving 9 bases between them. Germline V lookup: CDR1 SNHLY, CDR2 FYNNEI. This CDR3 has 10 amino acids. CDR3 bases: TGTGCCAGCAGTGAGGACCTTCCGTACTTC. This encodes CASSEDLPYF. Together with reference TRBV2 and TRBJ2-7, the CDR3 gives the full variable domain: EPEVTQTPSHQVTQMGQEVILRCVPISNHLYFYWYRQILGQKVEFLVSFYNNEISEKSEIFDDQFSVERPDGSNFTLKIRSTKLEDSAMYFCASSEDLPYFGPGTRLTVT.

For this clone: Other nucleotide sequences in the sample specify the same CDR3. The CDR3 is CSASGGTEAFF. The CDR3 coding sequence is TGCAGTGCTAGCGGAGGCACTGAAGCTTTCTTT. V gene TRBV20-1 combines with J gene TRBJ1-1; the D is unclear. CDR1 and CDR2 from the germline V gene are DFQATT and SNEGSKA (reference sequence). This CDR3 has 11 amino acids. The V and J ends lost 3 bases and 4 bases respectively, with 6 bases between them.

This CDR3 reads CASNPQGVNTEAFF. The CDR3 nucleotides read TGTGCCAGCAATCCCCAGGGCGTGAACACTGAAGCTTTCTTT. The chain carries TRBV27 and TRBJ1-1; tentative D call: TRBD1 (5 bases). Germline-derived CDR1 and CDR2 are MNHEY and SMNVEV (reference sequence). This CDR3 is built from 14 residues. With 7 bases removed from V and 0 bases from J, the gap between germline ends came to 12 bases.

The J gene is TRBJ2-1, the V gene TRBV6-6; TRBD2 agrees at 8 bases. The CDR3 consists of 15 residues. Trimming took 2 bases from V and 4 from J; bases not matched to a gene: 4. Germline-derived CDR1 and CDR2 are MNHNY and SVGAGI (reference sequence). The CDR3 bases are TGTGCCAGCAGTTACGCGGGAGGTGGGTACAATGAGCAGTTCTTC. This gives the protein CASSYAGGGYNEQFF.

The genes are TRBV4-2 and TRBJ2-3, with 8 bases lining up with TRBD2. The CDR3 has 18 amino acids. In germline, CDR1 is LGHNA, CDR2 YNFKEQ. V shed 2 bases and J 3 bases; nucleotides not matched to a gene: 13. The CDR3 loop is CASSQSPGTRVGTDTQYF. Written as DNA, the CDR3 is TGTGCCAGCAGCCAATCTCCGGGGACTAGGGTCGGAACAGATACGCAGTATTTT.

The J gene is TRBJ1-3, the V gene TRBV27; TRBD1 matches 8 bases. Germline V gene lookup returns CDR1 MNHEY and CDR2 SMNVEV (reference sequence). Trimming took 6 bases from V and 4 from J; bases not matched to a gene: 5. The CDR3 covers 14 residues. CDR3 coding DNA: TGTGCCAGCAGCGGCACAGGGGGAGGAAACACCATATATTTT. Its translation is CASSGTGGGNTIYF.

The rearrangement uses TRBV7-2 and TRBJ2-1; TRBD2 is a possible D gene (6 bases). CDR1 SGHTA and CDR2 FQGNSA come from the germline V gene. This CDR3 is built from 14 residues. V gave up 1 base and J gave up 7 bases, with 11 bases separating them. The CDR3 region is CASSLEGLANEQFF. CDR3 nucleotides: TGTGCCAGCAGCTTAGAGGGGCTAGCGAATGAGCAGTTCTTC.

In the case of this clone: In the same sample, other DNA sequences code for this CDR3. The V call is TRBV2, the J call TRBJ2-5; TRBD2 is a possible D gene (5 bases). V dropped 6 bases and J dropped 3 bases, with 5 bases sitting between them. Germline V lookup: CDR1 SNHLY, CDR2 FYNNEI. CDR3 length: 11 amino acids. For the CDR3, the DNA is TGTGCCAGCAGGGGAGAAGAGACCCAGTACTTC. This codes for CASRGEETQYF.

V is TRBV28 and J is TRBJ1-6, with TRBD1 as a possible D gene (6 bases). The length of the CDR3 is 16 residues. CDR1 and CDR2 (germline): MDHEN, SYDVKM. V was shortened by 9 bases and J by 0 bases, with 15 bases between the two germline ends. The CDR3 region has the DNA TGTGCCAGTTCTGGGAGGACAGACTCCTATAATTCACCCCTCCACTTT. Protein product: CASSGRTDSYNSPLHF. The full variable domain, completed using reference TRBV28 and TRBJ1-6, is DVKVTQSSRYLVKRTGEKVFLECVQDMDHENMFWYRQDPGLGLRLIYFSYDVKMKEKGDIPEGYSVSREKKERFSLILESASTNQTSMYLCASSGRTDSYNSPLHFGNGTRLTVT.

This sequence joins TRBV5-1 and TRBJ1-1, with D perhaps TRBD1 (6 bases). Trimming removed 0 bases from V and 4 bases from J, with 10 bases in between. The CDR3 length is 14 residues. The germline V gene encodes CDR1 SGHRS and CDR2 YFSETQ. The CDR3: CASSLEAGATEAFF. CDR3 DNA: TGCGCCAGCAGCTTGGAGGCGGGGGCCACTGAAGCTTTCTTT.

The rearrangement joins TRBV27 to TRBJ1-2; possible D gene TRBD1, 5 bases. V was clipped by 1 base and J by 7 bases, with 13 bases between them. The germline gives CDR1 MNHEY, CDR2 SMNVEV (reference sequence). The CDR3 contains 14 residues. The DNA for the CDR3 is TGTGCCAGCAGTTTATGGGCAGGCGGGGCTGGCTACACCTTC. Translation gives CASSLWAGGAGYTF.

This clone was counted once. V is TRBV28 and J is TRBJ1-1; D might be TRBD1 (5 bases). Trimming shortened V by 5 bases and J by 1 base, and 14 bases separated the two germline ends. The CDR3 loop spans 15 amino acids. The V gene's germline CDR1 is MDHEN and CDR2 SYDVKM. The CDR3 reads CASSPRGEGNTEAFF. The CDR3, as DNA: TGTGCCAGCAGTCCCCGGGGGGAGGGGAACACTGAAGCTTTCTTT.

The J gene is TRBJ2-1, the V gene TRBV19; 11 nucleotides line up with TRBD2. Losses at the gene ends were 2 bases for V and 0 bases for J; bases not matched to a gene: 12. This CDR3 region has 20 residues. Germline V lookup: CDR1 LNHDA, CDR2 SQIVND (reference sequence). This chain's CDR3 is CASSISQGLAAQSSYNEQFF. CDR3 nucleotides: TGTGCCAGTAGTATATCCCAGGGACTAGCGGCGCAGAGCTCCTACAATGAGCAGTTCTTC.

The gene calls are TRBV27 and TRBJ2-1, with D possibly being TRBD2 (5 bases). From germline, CDR1 is MNHEY and CDR2 SMNVEV (reference sequence). CDR3 length equals 14 residues. V lost 3 bases and J 2 bases, leaving 8 bases between the germline ends. The CDR3 loop reads CASSFEGAYNEQFF. The CDR3 DNA reads TGTGCCAGCAGTTTCGAGGGAGCCTACAATGAGCAGTTCTTC.

J is TRBJ2-1 and V is TRBV2; D perhaps matches TRBD2 (6 bases). The CDR3 runs 11 residues. Germline CDR1 is SNHLY and CDR2 is FYNNEI. Trimming shortened V by 6 bases and J by 9 bases, and 9 bases separated the two germline ends. CDR3 residues: CASRGAGEQFF. The CDR3 region has the DNA TGTGCCAGCAGGGGAGCGGGTGAGCAGTTCTTC.

This rearrangement joins TRBV9 to TRBJ2-4, with unresolved D. Trimming took off 2 bases at V and 4 bases at J, with 13 bases between the two ends. Per germline, CDR1 SGDLS and CDR2 YYNGEE. This CDR3 spans 15 amino acids. This chain's CDR3 is CASSVGPTHKNIQYF. The CDR3 DNA follows: TGTGCCAGCAGCGTTGGGCCCACGCATAAAAACATTCAGTACTTC.

The CDR3 coding sequence is TGCAGCGTCCTAGGGGTGACAGGGGCGGCTTTCTTT. This codes for CSVLGVTGAAFF. The V call is TRBV29-1, the J call TRBJ1-1, with TRBD1 matching 8 bases. This CDR3 spans 12 amino acids. The V gene end was trimmed by 6 bases and the J gene end by 11 bases; junction bases not matched to a gene: 11. CDR1 is SQVTM, CDR2 ANQGSEA, per germline.

The rearrangement joins TRBV6-5 to TRBJ1-1, with D uncertain. CDR1 is MNHEY, CDR2 SVGAGI, per germline. Trimming stripped 5 bases from V and 0 bases from J, with 7 bases between. CDR3 size: 13 residues. The CDR3 is CASSHPVNTEAFF. CDR3 bases: TGTGCCAGCAGTCACCCAGTGAACACTGAAGCTTTCTTT.

DNA for the CDR3: TGCGCCAGCAGCTTTGGACAGGGTTTTTACGAGCAGTACTTC. Translated: CASSFGQGFYEQYF. The rearrangement joins TRBV5-1 to TRBJ2-7; 8 bases map to TRBD1. Germline V gene sequence: CDR1 SGHRS, CDR2 YFSETQ. V lost 2 bases to trimming and J lost 4 bases; unmatched junction nucleotides: 5. The CDR3 sequence is 14 residues long.